A single sample gave rise to the 11 T cell receptor beta chains below, sequenced in a study of T-cell reconstitution after alpha-beta-depleted transplantation in children. It was with unique molecular identifiers that the TCRbeta library was prepared. TCRdb reanalysed the PCR reads using MiXCR and keeps one entry per CDR3 protein. Of some 400,000 distinct CDR3 sequences listed, around 21% were seen once; the top ten hold less than 4.5%. Sequences were derived from PBMCs from the stem cell graft donor, sampled from the stem cell graft. These receptors originate from a human donor who donated a stem cell graft to a child with acute myeloid leukemia.

V usage is TRBV25-1 and J usage is TRBJ2-7; 7 positions match TRBD2. The CDR3 has 12 residues. The germline V gene has CDR1 MGHDK and CDR2 SYGVNS. The V segment lost 9 bases and the J segment 4 bases; nucleotides outside the gene matches: 6. The CDR3 loop is CASGTSVYEQYF. For the CDR3, the DNA is TGTGCCAGTGGAACTAGCGTTTACGAGCAGTACTTC.

There are many counts of this clonotype. V usage is TRBV25-1 and J usage is TRBJ2-5; D gene uncertain. The CDR3 runs 17 residues. Germline CDR1 reads MGHDK; CDR2 reads SYGVNS. Trimming took 6 bases from V and 1 from J, leaving 21 bases between them. CDR3 sequence (DNA): TGTGCCAGCAGCGGAATTAAATGGGCGGAACCCCAAGAGACCCAGTACTTC. Residues: CASSGIKWAEPQETQYF.

This clonotype has just a few counts. Here the CDR3 reads CSVAPTITGVSSDTQYF. The CDR3 nucleotides read TGCAGCGTTGCTCCTACCATTACAGGGGTTTCGTCAGATACGCAGTATTTT. The V gene is TRBV29-1, the J gene TRBJ2-3, with 7 bases lining up with TRBD1. Trimming cost V 4 bases and J 4 bases; bases outside gene matches: 17. Germline V gene sequence: CDR1 SQVTM, CDR2 ANQGSEA. CDR3 size: 17 residues.

The sample holds many counts of this clonotype. One junction end disagrees with the germline gene, perhaps due to a read error. V gene TRBV7-7 combines with J gene TRBJ2-5; 8 bases map to TRBD2. There are 16 residues in the CDR3. CDR1 is SSHAT, CDR2 FNYEAQ, per germline (reference sequence). This chain's CDR3 is CASSQTGSGDQETQYF. CDR3 nucleotide sequence: TGTGCTAGCAGCCAAACGGGTAGCGGGGACCAAGAGACCCAGTACTTC.

This clonotype has at least ten counts. The gene calls are TRBV6-5 and TRBJ1-2; 7 positions agree with TRBD1. CDR1 MNHEY and CDR2 SVGAGI come from the germline V gene. After removal of 2 bases from V and 4 bases from J, the junction contained 4 bases not matched to a gene. This CDR3 spans 14 amino acids. In DNA, the CDR3 is TGTGCCAGCAGTTACCTTCAGGGGGGCTATGGCTACACCTTC. Translation gives CASSYLQGGYGYTF.

This clonotype was observed a handful of times. The CDR3 nucleotides are TGTGCCAGCAGCCGAATCAGAGCAAAGGGGTATGGGACTGAAGCTTTCTTT. Protein sequence: CASSRIRAKGYGTEAFF. This rearrangement joins TRBV11-2 to TRBJ1-1; a weak D match, TRBD1 (5 bases). Trimming left V 5 bases short and J 5 bases short, with 24 bases between. The CDR3 has 17 amino acids. Looked up from germline, CDR1 is SGHAT and CDR2 is FQNNGV.

This clonotype appeared a few times. The chain joins TRBV4-2 to TRBJ1-1; D unclear. The V gene's germline CDR1 is LGHNA and CDR2 YNFKEQ. V lost 0 bases and J lost 5, with 13 bases in between. CDR3 length: 15 amino acids. The CDR3 here is CASSQDLDRRTEAFF. The CDR3 DNA reads TGTGCCAGCAGCCAAGATCTCGACCGGCGGACTGAAGCTTTCTTT.

The V call is TRBV15, the J call TRBJ2-7, with a weak D call TRBD2 (6 bases). Germline assignment: CDR1 LNHNV and CDR2 YYDKDF (reference sequence). Trimming took 0 bases from V and 7 from J, leaving 13 bases between them. This CDR3 is built from 14 residues. CDR3 residues: CATSRDGVGGEQYF. CDR3 coding DNA: TGTGCCACCAGCAGAGATGGTGTGGGGGGAGAGCAGTACTTC.

This clonotype occurred a few times. The V gene is TRBV6-1, the J gene TRBJ2-7, with 8 bases that match TRBD1. The CDR3 loop spans 14 amino acids. Germline loops: CDR1 MNHNS, CDR2 SASEGT. Trimming at V came to 6 bases and at J to 3 bases, leaving 7 bases not matched to a gene. For the CDR3, the DNA is TGTGCCAGCAGCCGCGGACAGGGAAGCTACGAGCAGTACTTC. This encodes CASSRGQGSYEQYF.

This clonotype was counted between two and nine times. This chain links TRBV4-1 with TRBJ1-2; no definite D call. Germline V gene data show CDR1 as MGHRA and CDR2 as YSYEKL. The V end was cut by 1 base, the J end by 4 bases, with 16 bases between. The CDR3 is 16 residues long. The CDR3 loop is CASSQVTGPSSYGYTF. The CDR3 DNA reads as TGCGCCAGCAGCCAAGTCACCGGGCCTAGTAGCTATGGCTACACCTTC.

This clonotype was found many times. This sequence joins TRBV29-1 and TRBJ2-3; D ambiguous. V was trimmed by 6 bases and J by 4 bases, leaving 8 bases between them. Germline-derived CDR1 and CDR2 are SQVTM and ANQGSEA. This CDR3 region has 11 residues. This CDR3 reads CSVERADTQYF. Written as DNA, the CDR3 is TGCAGCGTAGAACGGGCAGATACGCAGTATTTT.